The 22 T cell receptor beta chains listed next were all sequenced from one sample in a study of OX40 agonist ivuxolimab in advanced cancers. Assay: immunoSEQ multiplex PCR; the TCRdb copy retains only in-frame clones and omits some. The sample records tens of thousands of clones, around four fifths being singletons. The sample consisted of CD4+ or CD8+ T cells sorted from blood, taken in a trial of the OX40 agonist ivuxolimab. These TCRs come from an adult with an advanced solid tumor such as melanoma, head and neck, liver or kidney cancer.

The chain joins TRBV5-1 to TRBJ2-3, with 14 bases fitting TRBD2. CDR1 is SGHRS and CDR2 is YFSETQ in the germline V gene. There are 17 residues in the CDR3. The junction had 5 bases not matched to a gene; V was cut back by 3 bases and J by 2 bases. CDR3: CASSSGLAGGFTDTQYF. CDR3 DNA sequence: TGCGCCAGCAGCTCTGGACTAGCGGGGGGTTTCACAGATACGCAGTATTTT. The full variable domain, with the rest looked up from reference TRBV5-1 and TRBJ2-3, is KAGVTQTPRYLIKTRGQQVTLSCSPISGHRSVSWYQQTPGQGLQFLFEYFSETQRNKGNFPGRFSGRQFSNSRSEMNVSTLELGDSALYLCASSSGLAGGFTDTQYFGPGTRLTVL.

This clone appeared once. The rearrangement links TRBV6-5 to TRBJ1-2; TRBD1 might be the D (5 bases). Germline CDR1 MNHEY, CDR2 SVGAGI. The CDR3 has 13 amino acids. V dropped 0 bases and J dropped 8 bases, with 10 bases sitting between them. This chain's CDR3 is CASSYSQGGGYTF. In DNA form, the CDR3 reads TGTGCCAGCAGTTACTCCCAGGGTGGCGGCTACACCTTC.

V gene TRBV5-1 combines with J gene TRBJ2-2, with D tentatively TRBD2 (7 bases). Trimming took off 2 bases at V and 4 bases at J, with 15 bases between the two ends. This CDR3 is built from 16 residues. The germline V gene has CDR1 SGHRS and CDR2 YFSETQ. The CDR3 here is CASSFDGGGGTGELFF. CDR3 coding DNA: TGCGCCAGCAGCTTTGACGGCGGGGGCGGCACCGGGGAGCTGTTTTTT.

The V and J genes are TRBV7-6 and TRBJ2-1, with 11 nucleotides matching TRBD2. CDR1 and CDR2 (germline): SGHVS, FNYEAQ. After removal of 5 bases from V and 11 bases from J, the junction contained 5 bases not matched to a gene. The CDR3 has 13 residues. CDR3 loop: CASSPQTSGKQFF. The DNA for the CDR3 is TGTGCCAGCAGCCCCCAGACTAGCGGGAAGCAGTTCTTC. The full variable domain, in which reference TRBV7-6 and TRBJ2-1 provide the parts outside the CDR3, is GAGVSQSPRYKVTKRGQDVALRCDPISGHVSLYWYRQALGQGPEFLTYFNYEAQQDKSGLPNDRFSAERPEGSISTLTIQRTEQRDSAMYRCASSPQTSGKQFFGPGTRLTVL.

This chain uses TRBV4-2 with TRBJ1-5, with 8 positions matching TRBD1. Germline lookup yields CDR1 LGHNA and CDR2 YNFKEQ. There are 18 residues in the CDR3. The V segment lost 0 bases and the J segment 7 bases; nucleotides outside the gene matches: 14. The CDR3 nucleotides are TGTGCCAGCAGCCAAGAACCTTCGGGGCAGGGGGCTCGACAGCCCCAGCATTTT. Encoded protein: CASSQEPSGQGARQPQHF.

This chain uses TRBV29-1 with TRBJ1-1; maybe TRBD1 (5 bases). V gave up 7 bases and J gave up 1 base, with 13 bases separating them. CDR3 size: 13 residues. The V gene's germline CDR1 is SQVTM and CDR2 ANQGSEA. The CDR3 protein is CSASTVSNTEAFF. In DNA form, the CDR3 reads TGCAGCGCCTCGACAGTGTCGAACACTGAAGCTTTCTTT.

The chain employs TRBV6-1 and TRBJ1-1; no clear D. The CDR3 totals 13 residues. Germline lookup yields CDR1 MNHNS and CDR2 SASEGT. V was cut by 0 bases and J by 5 bases, with 7 bases left in between. The CDR3 loop is CASSEAGRTEAFF. Written as DNA, the CDR3 is TGTGCCAGCAGTGAAGCAGGGCGGACTGAAGCTTTCTTT.

The chain carries TRBV5-1 and TRBJ2-1; 9 nucleotides align to TRBD1. Per germline, CDR1 SGHRS and CDR2 YFSETQ. The CDR3 has 15 residues. The ends lost 5 bases at V and 6 bases at J; junction bases unmatched: 9. In DNA, the CDR3 is TGCGCCAGCAGTCCCGGGGACAGGGTGGGCAATGAGCAGTTCTTC. Amino acids: CASSPGDRVGNEQFF.

The rearrangement uses TRBV12-5 and TRBJ2-7; tentative D call: TRBD1 (5 bases). The germline V and J ends were trimmed by 2 bases and 7 bases, with 27 bases remaining between them. CDR1 is LGHNT and CDR2 is FRNRAP in the germline V gene. The CDR3 extends over 18 amino acids. Here the CDR3 DNA reads TGTGCTAGTGGTTTGACCCAACATTCCAGGGTCCCCTCCAGGGAGCAGTACTTC. Translated: CASGLTQHSRVPSREQYF.

The V and J genes are TRBV4-1 and TRBJ1-1; D not certain. Per germline, CDR1 MGHRA and CDR2 YSYEKL. The CDR3 extends over 13 amino acids. V lost 1 base and J 2 bases, leaving 5 bases between the germline ends. This CDR3 reads CASSQVPNTEAFF. Here the CDR3 DNA reads TGCGCCAGCAGCCAAGTCCCTAACACTGAAGCTTTCTTT.

The rearrangement uses TRBV2 and TRBJ1-5, with D possibly matching TRBD1 (5 bases). V was pared by 8 bases and J by 3 bases, with 11 bases between. Per the germline V gene, CDR1 is SNHLY and CDR2 is FYNNEI. This CDR3 is built from 13 residues. The CDR3 DNA reads as TGTGCCAGCCGGGACGGAAACAATCAGCCCCAGCATTTT. This translates into CASRDGNNQPQHF.

The chain carries TRBV2 and TRBJ2-1; a weak D match, TRBD1 (7 bases). V was clipped by 7 bases and J by 5 bases, with 15 bases between them. The V gene's germline CDR1 is SNHLY and CDR2 FYNNEI. There are 14 residues in the CDR3. In nucleotides, the CDR3 is TGTGCCAGCAACTGGGGCGGGACAGACAATGAGCAGTTCTTC. This encodes CASNWGGTDNEQFF.

The chain joins TRBV6-5 to TRBJ2-1, with 7 bases aligning to TRBD1. The CDR3 has 13 residues. Germline lookup yields CDR1 MNHEY and CDR2 SVGAGI. Unmatched junction bases numbered 5, after V lost 6 bases and J lost 6 bases. The CDR3 sequence: CASRETGANEQFF. CDR3 DNA: TGTGCCAGCAGAGAAACAGGGGCCAATGAGCAGTTCTTC.

On this clone itself: One end of the junction varies from germline; a read error may be responsible. Within the sample, other DNA sequences also encode this same CDR3. The rearrangement uses TRBV5-4 and TRBJ1-2, with D unresolved. Germline V gene lookup returns CDR1 SGHNT and CDR2 YYREEE (reference sequence). CDR3 length: 15 residues. The CDR3 reads CASSLQEKDNYGYTF. Written as DNA, the CDR3 is TGTGCTAGCAGCTTGCAGGAAAAGGATAACTATGGCTACACCTTC.

The gene calls are TRBV4-2 and TRBJ2-7, with D perhaps matching TRBD1 or TRBD2 (6 bases each). Deletions cut 0 bases from V and 0 bases from J, with 12 bases between. Per the germline V gene, CDR1 is LGHNA and CDR2 is YNFKEQ. The CDR3 loop spans 16 amino acids. The DNA for the CDR3 is TGTGCCAGCAGCCAAGATTCGGGGGCACTCTCCTACGAGCAGTACTTC. This sequence encodes CASSQDSGALSYEQYF.

This clone has only a few counts. This chain uses TRBV7-8 with TRBJ2-7; D gene uncertain. V was trimmed by 3 bases and J by 2 bases, leaving 5 bases between them. The CDR3 length is 12 residues. Looked up from germline, CDR1 is SGHVS and CDR2 is FQNEAQ. CDR3 coding DNA: TGTGCCAGCAGCTTTTCGGCCTACGAGCAGTACTTC. It specifies CASSFSAYEQYF.

V usage is TRBV2 and J usage is TRBJ1-5; D unresolved. There are 15 residues in the CDR3. Germline V gives CDR1 SNHLY, CDR2 FYNNEI. Deletions cut 6 bases from V and 6 bases from J, with 18 bases between. CDR3 region: CASRPQPPGSQPQHF. DNA for the CDR3: TGTGCCAGCAGACCCCAACCTCCGGGGAGTCAGCCCCAGCATTTT.

The J gene is TRBJ1-1, the V gene TRBV7-5. TRBV7-5 is a pseudogene. The CDR3 has 12 amino acids. CDR3 bases: TGTGCCAGCAGCCTTGGGACGGGTGAAGCTTTCTTT. Encoded protein: CASSLGTGEAFF.

This clone was seen a few times. CDR3 DNA: TGTGCCAGCAGCTGGGGTCTGGGGTCAGGGAATTCACCCCTCCACTTT. Translating gives CASSWGLGSGNSPLHF. The J gene is TRBJ1-6, the V gene TRBV7-9; D is perhaps TRBD1 (5 bases). From germline, CDR1 is SEHNR and CDR2 FQNEAQ (reference sequence). V dropped 4 bases and J dropped 7 bases, with 17 bases sitting between them. The CDR3 totals 16 residues.

This clone appeared once. The chain recombines TRBV18 with TRBJ1-1, with TRBD1 matching over 8 bases. Trimming removed 4 bases from V and 4 bases from J; junction bases left unmatched: 11. The CDR3 is made up of 16 amino acids. Germline CDR1 is KGHSH and CDR2 is LQKENI. CDR3 sequence: CASSRNRQGQATEAFF. The CDR3 DNA follows: TGTGCCAGCTCACGGAACAGACAGGGACAGGCCACTGAAGCTTTCTTT.

This chain links TRBV5-1 with TRBJ2-7, with no clear D. Trimming left V 1 base short and J 6 bases short, with 11 bases between. The length of the CDR3 is 13 residues. Germline V lookup: CDR1 SGHRS, CDR2 YFSETQ. The CDR3 bases are TGCGCCAGCAGCTTGTTTTTGTGGAGCGAGCAGTACTTC. Translated, it gives CASSLFLWSEQYF.

The rearrangement links TRBV5-1 to TRBJ2-5; TRBD1 matches 8 bases. The CDR3 loop spans 15 amino acids. Germline V gives CDR1 SGHRS, CDR2 YFSETQ. V was clipped by 4 bases and J by 2 bases; unmatched bases: 7. Here the CDR3 DNA reads TGCGCCAGCAGCCCCGGACAGGGAAGGCAAGAGACCCAGTACTTC. Amino acids: CASSPGQGRQETQYF.